The 20 T cell receptor beta chains below were found in one sample sequenced in a study of technical replicates of blood from a few donors. Libraries were prepared by immunoSEQ multiplex PCR; TCRdb keeps only in-frame clonotypes and omits some of them. The repertoire includes roughly 14,000 clones, 80% to 90% of them detected once, and approximately 13% sits in the top ten. What was sequenced was PBMCs. These receptors were taken from a human donor in good health.

This clone appeared once. This chain connects TRBV6-6 to TRBJ2-7; 9 bases agree with TRBD1. The CDR3 has 14 amino acids. Germline CDR1 and CDR2: MNHNY and SVGAGI (reference sequence). J gave up 6 bases and V 3 bases, and 6 bases lay outside the gene matches. CDR3 nucleotides: TGTGCCAGCAGTTATTCAGGACAGGGGCGCGAGCAGTACTTC. It codes for CASSYSGQGREQYF.

V usage is TRBV6-1 and J usage is TRBJ1-1; D unclear. V lost 3 bases, J lost 1 base, and 9 bases lay in between. Germline-derived CDR1 and CDR2 are MNHNS and SASEGT. The CDR3 length is 14 residues. The CDR3, as DNA: TGTGCCAGCAGTGACGTGGCACCGAACACTGAAGCTTTCTTT. This sequence encodes CASSDVAPNTEAFF.

This chain links TRBV19 with TRBJ2-7; 8 bases fit TRBD2. V gave up 5 bases and J gave up 0 bases; unmatched junction bases: 3. The CDR3 covers 14 residues. Per the germline V gene, CDR1 is LNHDA and CDR2 is SQIVND (reference sequence). The CDR3 sequence is CASSVSGSSYEQYF. CDR3 nucleotides: TGTGCCAGTAGTGTGAGCGGGAGCTCCTACGAGCAGTACTTC.

The chain uses TRBV7-2 and TRBJ2-7; TRBD2 agrees at 12 bases. Germline V gene data show CDR1 as SGHTA and CDR2 as FQGNSA. The CDR3 is 15 residues long. Trimming at V came to 4 bases and at J to 6 bases, leaving 7 bases not matched to a gene. The chain's CDR3 is CASSSRTSGILEQYF. The CDR3 bases are TGTGCCAGCAGCTCACGGACTAGCGGGATTCTCGAGCAGTACTTC.

The V call is TRBV2, the J call TRBJ2-7; 8 bases fit TRBD1. CDR1 and CDR2 from the germline V gene are SNHLY and FYNNEI. The CDR3 extends over 13 amino acids. J gave up 4 bases and V 6 bases, and 5 bases lay outside the gene matches. This CDR3 reads CASSRQGAYEQYF. The CDR3 nucleotides are TGTGCCAGCAGCCGGCAGGGGGCTTACGAGCAGTACTTC.

V usage is TRBV19 and J usage is TRBJ2-7, with 11 bases identical to TRBD1. The V gene's germline CDR1 is LNHDA and CDR2 SQIVND (reference sequence). The junction had 4 bases not matched to a gene; V was cut back by 3 bases and J by 3 bases. The CDR3 is made up of 15 amino acids. The CDR3 DNA reads as TGTGCCAGTAGTATTTTGGGACAGGGGGTCTACGAGCAGTACTTC. Translation: CASSILGQGVYEQYF.

The V gene is TRBV30, the J gene TRBJ2-1, with 7 bases lining up with TRBD2. Germline V lookup: CDR1 GTSNPN, CDR2 SVGIG (reference sequence). The V segment lost 4 bases and the J segment 4 bases; nucleotides outside the gene matches: 16. The CDR3 runs 17 residues. CDR3 bases: TGTGCCTGGAACCCTAATCGGGGCGGGAGAAGGTACAATGAGCAGTTCTTC. Translating it yields CAWNPNRGGRRYNEQFF. The full variable domain, in which reference TRBV30 and TRBJ2-1 provide the parts outside the CDR3, is SQTIHQWPATLVQPVGSPLSLECTVEGTSNPNLYWYRQAAGRGLQLLFYSVGIGQISSEVPQNLSASRPQDRQFILSSKKLLLSDSGFYLCAWNPNRGGRRYNEQFFGPGTRLTVL.

The chain joins TRBV5-4 to TRBJ2-1; 15 bases match TRBD2. The CDR3 runs 17 residues. Unmatched junction bases numbered 15, after V lost 6 bases and J lost 11 bases. CDR1 and CDR2 from the germline V gene are SGHNT and YYREEE (reference sequence). The CDR3 spells CASNPLTPGLAGGQQFF. In nucleotides, the CDR3 is TGTGCCAGCAACCCCCTGACACCGGGACTAGCGGGAGGACAGCAGTTCTTC.

The genes are TRBV7-3 and TRBJ1-5, with a possible D match to TRBD1 (6 bases). The germline V gene has CDR1 SGHTA and CDR2 FQGTGA. The CDR3 has 16 residues. V was cut by 0 bases and J by 3 bases, with 12 bases left in between. The CDR3 DNA is TGTGCCAGCAGCTTAACCCTACCAGGGGACAATCAGCCCCAGCATTTT. This codes for CASSLTLPGDNQPQHF. Full variable domain (missing parts from reference TRBV7-3 and TRBJ1-5): GAGVSQTPSNKVTEKGKYVELRCDPISGHTALYWYRQSLGQGPEFLIYFQGTGAADDSGLPNDRFFAVRPEGSVSTLKIQRTERGDSAVYLCASSLTLPGDNQPQHFGDGTRLSIL.

V is TRBV9 and J is TRBJ2-3; 7 bases fit TRBD2. The CDR3 length is 16 residues. J was trimmed by 1 base and V by 0 bases; bases with no gene match: 5. Germline loops: CDR1 SGDLS, CDR2 YYNGEE. CDR3 bases: TGTGCCAGCAGCGTAGCCCCCCTAGCGGGCACAGATACGCAGTATTTT. Residues: CASSVAPLAGTDTQYF. The variable domain in full, with the rest retrieved from reference TRBV9 and TRBJ2-3, is DSGVTQTPKHLITATGQRVTLRCSPRSGDLSVYWYQQSLDQGLQFLIQYYNGEERAKGNILERFSAQQFPDLHSELNLSSLELGDSALYFCASSVAPLAGTDTQYFGPGTRLTVL.

The genes are TRBV2 and TRBJ2-3; possible D gene TRBD2, 6 bases. Looked up from germline, CDR1 is SNHLY and CDR2 is FYNNEI. The CDR3 contains 14 residues. V was cut by 8 bases and J by 6 bases, with 18 bases left in between. For the CDR3, the DNA is TGTGCCAGCTCCCTCGGGGGAGCGGTGGATACGCAGTATTTT. Encoded protein: CASSLGGAVDTQYF. The variable domain in full, with the rest retrieved from reference TRBV2 and TRBJ2-3, is EPEVTQTPSHQVTQMGQEVILRCVPISNHLYFYWYRQILGQKVEFLVSFYNNEISEKSEIFDDQFSVERPDGSNFTLKIRSTKLEDSAMYFCASSLGGAVDTQYFGPGTRLTVL.

V gene TRBV18 combines with J gene TRBJ2-7; D is perhaps TRBD2 (5 bases). Trimming took off 3 bases at V and 4 bases at J, with 13 bases between the two ends. The CDR3 covers 14 residues. Per germline, CDR1 KGHSH and CDR2 LQKENI. CDR3 sequence reads: CASSPGVGGYEQYF. The DNA of the CDR3 is TGTGCCAGCTCACCCGGTGTCGGCGGGTACGAGCAGTACTTC.

This chain joins TRBV29-1 and TRBJ2-5; 7 bases agree with TRBD1. V lost 1 base and J lost 4; bases outside the gene matches: 6. CDR1 is SQVTM, CDR2 ANQGSEA, per germline. CDR3 length equals 14 residues. The chain's CDR3 is CSVEGASGGETQYF. The CDR3 DNA is TGCAGCGTTGAAGGTGCGTCAGGGGGAGAGACCCAGTACTTC.

The chain combines TRBV7-8 with TRBJ2-1; 8 nucleotides line up with TRBD2. The J segment lost 6 bases and the V segment lost 3 bases, leaving 4 bases of the junction unmatched. This CDR3 has 14 residues. Germline-derived CDR1 and CDR2 are SGHVS and FQNEAQ. DNA of the CDR3: TGTGCCAGCAGCTTTGTCGGGGGGGGCAATGAGCAGTTCTTC. Encoded protein: CASSFVGGGNEQFF.

V is TRBV19 and J is TRBJ2-3, with 8 bases aligning to TRBD2. Per germline, CDR1 LNHDA and CDR2 SQIVND (reference sequence). V lost 6 bases, J lost 4 bases, and 9 bases stayed unmatched. The CDR3 is 15 amino acids. The CDR3 here is CASSTSGSPPDTQYF. The CDR3 nucleotides are TGTGCCAGTAGCACTAGCGGTAGCCCCCCAGATACGCAGTATTTT.

The chain has TRBV5-6 and TRBJ2-7, with D possibly matching TRBD2 (6 bases). V gave up 4 bases and J gave up 2 bases, with 10 bases separating them. The germline V gene has CDR1 SGHDT and CDR2 YYEEEE. The CDR3 is 13 amino acids. The CDR3 bases are TGTGCCAGCAGCCGGGACTGGCCCTACGAGCAGTACTTC. Translation gives CASSRDWPYEQYF.

The V call is TRBV6-1, the J call TRBJ2-7; possibly TRBD2 for D (7 bases). CDR3 length: 14 amino acids. The germline V and J ends were trimmed by 1 base and 6 bases, with 13 bases remaining between them. The germline V gene has CDR1 MNHNS and CDR2 SASEGT. CDR3: CASSEGGGVGEQYF. CDR3 DNA sequence: TGTGCCAGCAGTGAAGGAGGGGGGGTGGGCGAGCAGTACTTC.

J is TRBJ2-7 and V is TRBV5-1; D perhaps matches TRBD2 (5 bases). The CDR3 is made up of 13 amino acids. V gave up 3 bases and J gave up 7 bases, with 14 bases separating them. Germline lookup yields CDR1 SGHRS and CDR2 YFSETQ. CDR3 nucleotides: TGCGCCAGCAGCTCGAGGAACGGCGGGGAGCAGTACTTC. Translated: CASSSRNGGEQYF. Full variable domain (missing parts from reference TRBV5-1 and TRBJ2-7): KAGVTQTPRYLIKTRGQQVTLSCSPISGHRSVSWYQQTPGQGLQFLFEYFSETQRNKGNFPGRFSGRQFSNSRSEMNVSTLELGDSALYLCASSSRNGGEQYFGPGTRLTVT.

The chain recombines TRBV2 with TRBJ1-1; 8 bases map to TRBD1. Germline-derived CDR1 and CDR2 are SNHLY and FYNNEI. V trimming: 2 bases; J trimming: 5 bases; junction bases outside the gene matches: 7. This CDR3 is built from 15 residues. CDR3 sequence reads: CASSEQGALGTEAFF. In DNA, the CDR3 is TGTGCCAGCAGTGAACAGGGGGCGCTTGGGACTGAAGCTTTCTTT.

This chain links TRBV19 with TRBJ1-5; TRBD1 matches 7 bases. Germline CDR1 and CDR2: LNHDA and SQIVND (reference sequence). V trimming: 6 bases; J trimming: 0 bases; junction bases outside the gene matches: 8. The length of the CDR3 is 16 residues. CDR3 region: CASRAGGQNSNQPQHF. In nucleotides, the CDR3 is TGTGCCAGTAGGGCTGGGGGACAGAATAGCAATCAGCCCCAGCATTTT. Full variable domain (rest looked up from reference TRBV19 and TRBJ1-5): DGGITQSPKYLFRKEGQNVTLSCEQNLNHDAMYWYRQDPGQGLRLIYYSQIVNDFQKGDIAEGYSVSREKKESFPLTVTSAQKNPTAFYLCASRAGGQNSNQPQHFGDGTRLSIL.